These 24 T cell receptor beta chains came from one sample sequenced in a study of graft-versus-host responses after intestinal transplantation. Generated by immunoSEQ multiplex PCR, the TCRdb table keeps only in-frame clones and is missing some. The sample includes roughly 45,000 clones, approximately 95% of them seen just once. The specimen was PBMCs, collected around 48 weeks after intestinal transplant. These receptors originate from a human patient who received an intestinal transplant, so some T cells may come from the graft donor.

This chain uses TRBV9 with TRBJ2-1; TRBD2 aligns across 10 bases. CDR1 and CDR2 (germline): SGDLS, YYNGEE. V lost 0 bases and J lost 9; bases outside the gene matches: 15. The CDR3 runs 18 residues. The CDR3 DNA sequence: TGTGCCAGCAGCGTAGAGCCCCTCCCAGCGGGAGGGCCGGGTGAGCAGTTCTTC. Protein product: CASSVEPLPAGGPGEQFF.

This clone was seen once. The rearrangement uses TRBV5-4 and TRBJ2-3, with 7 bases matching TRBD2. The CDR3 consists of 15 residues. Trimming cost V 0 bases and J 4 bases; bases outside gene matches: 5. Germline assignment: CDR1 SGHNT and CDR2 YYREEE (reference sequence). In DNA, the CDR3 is TGTGCCAGCAGCTTGGGGCGGGAGAGGGCAGATACGCAGTATTTT. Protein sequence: CASSLGRERADTQYF.

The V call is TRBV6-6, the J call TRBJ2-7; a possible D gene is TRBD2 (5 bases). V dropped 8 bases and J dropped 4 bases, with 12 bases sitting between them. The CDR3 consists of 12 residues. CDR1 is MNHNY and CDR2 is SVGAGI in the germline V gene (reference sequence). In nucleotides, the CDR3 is TGTGCCAGCGCACTAGTTGAATACGAGCAGTACTTC. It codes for CASALVEYEQYF.

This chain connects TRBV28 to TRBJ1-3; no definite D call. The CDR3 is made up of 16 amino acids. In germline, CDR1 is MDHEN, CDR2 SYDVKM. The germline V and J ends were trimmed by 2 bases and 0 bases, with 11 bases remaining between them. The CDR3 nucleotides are TGTGCCAGCAGTTTACCGCTTGCAGGCTCTGGAAACACCATATATTTT. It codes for CASSLPLAGSGNTIYF.

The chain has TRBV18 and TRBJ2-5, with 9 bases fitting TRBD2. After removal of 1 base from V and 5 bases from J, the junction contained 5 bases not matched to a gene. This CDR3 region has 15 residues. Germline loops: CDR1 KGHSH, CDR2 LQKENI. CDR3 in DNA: TGTGCCAGCTCACCACTAGCGGGAGTAGGGGAGACCCAGTACTTC. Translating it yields CASSPLAGVGETQYF.

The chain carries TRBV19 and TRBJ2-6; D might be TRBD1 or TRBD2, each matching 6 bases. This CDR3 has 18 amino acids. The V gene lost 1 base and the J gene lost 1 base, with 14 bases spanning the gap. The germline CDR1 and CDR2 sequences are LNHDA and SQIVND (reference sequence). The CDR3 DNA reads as TGTGCCAGTAGTATAGCAAGGGGGGCCTCATCTGGGGCCAACGTCCTGACTTTC. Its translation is CASSIARGASSGANVLTF.

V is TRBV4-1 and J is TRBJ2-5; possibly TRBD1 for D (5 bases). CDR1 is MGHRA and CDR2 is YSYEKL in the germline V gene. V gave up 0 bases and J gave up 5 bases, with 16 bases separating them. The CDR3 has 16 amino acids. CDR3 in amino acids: CASSQDPSGRRETQYF. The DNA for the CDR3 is TGCGCCAGCAGCCAAGATCCCTCAGGGCGCAGGGAGACCCAGTACTTC.

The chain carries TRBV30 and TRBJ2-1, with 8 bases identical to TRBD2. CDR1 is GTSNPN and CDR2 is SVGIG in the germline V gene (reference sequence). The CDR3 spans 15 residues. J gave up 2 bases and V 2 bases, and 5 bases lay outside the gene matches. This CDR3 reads CAWSLSGSPYNEQFF. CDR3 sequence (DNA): TGTGCCTGGAGTCTAAGCGGGAGCCCCTACAATGAGCAGTTCTTC.

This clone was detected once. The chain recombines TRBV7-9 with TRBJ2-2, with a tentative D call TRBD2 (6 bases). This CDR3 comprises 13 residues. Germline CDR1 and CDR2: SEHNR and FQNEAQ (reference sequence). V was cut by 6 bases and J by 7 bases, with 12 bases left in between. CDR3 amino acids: CASRLTGVGELFF. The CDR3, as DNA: TGTGCCAGCAGACTTACGGGGGTCGGGGAGCTGTTTTTT.

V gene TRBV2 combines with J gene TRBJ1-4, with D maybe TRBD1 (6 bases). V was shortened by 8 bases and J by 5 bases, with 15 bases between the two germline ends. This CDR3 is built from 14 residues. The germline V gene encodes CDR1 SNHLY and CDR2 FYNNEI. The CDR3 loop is CASLDRKANEKLFF. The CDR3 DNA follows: TGTGCCAGCCTGGACAGAAAAGCAAATGAAAAACTGTTTTTT. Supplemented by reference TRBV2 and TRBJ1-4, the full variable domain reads EPEVTQTPSHQVTQMGQEVILRCVPISNHLYFYWYRQILGQKVEFLVSFYNNEISEKSEIFDDQFSVERPDGSNFTLKIRSTKLEDSAMYFCASLDRKANEKLFFGSGTQLSVL.

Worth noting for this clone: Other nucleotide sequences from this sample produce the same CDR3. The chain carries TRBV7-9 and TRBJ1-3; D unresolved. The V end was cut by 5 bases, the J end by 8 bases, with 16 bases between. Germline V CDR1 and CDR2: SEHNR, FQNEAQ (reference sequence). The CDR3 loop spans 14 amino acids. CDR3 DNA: TGTGCCAGCAGCCATCCTCTTTATTACCACACCATATATTTT. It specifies CASSHPLYYHTIYF.

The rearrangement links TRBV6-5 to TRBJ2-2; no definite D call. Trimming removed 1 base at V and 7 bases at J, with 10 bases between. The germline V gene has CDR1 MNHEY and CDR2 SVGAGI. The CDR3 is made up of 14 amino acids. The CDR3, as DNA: TGTGCCAGCAGTTACTTAGGGTATCACGGGGAGCTGTTTTTT. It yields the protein CASSYLGYHGELFF.

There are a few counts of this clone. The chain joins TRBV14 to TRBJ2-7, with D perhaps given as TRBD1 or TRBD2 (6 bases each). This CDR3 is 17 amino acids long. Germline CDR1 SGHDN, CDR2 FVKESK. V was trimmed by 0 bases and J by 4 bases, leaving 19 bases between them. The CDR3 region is CASSQDLRGGGKYEQYF. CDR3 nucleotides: TGTGCCAGCAGCCAAGATCTCAGGGGAGGTGGCAAGTACGAGCAGTACTTC.

CDR3 in amino acids: CATLAGGRETQYF. Written as DNA, the CDR3 is TGCGCCACACTAGCGGGAGGTCGGGAGACCCAGTACTTC. The chain joins TRBV10-2 to TRBJ2-5; 12 bases are a match to TRBD2. Germline V gene lookup returns CDR1 WSHSY and CDR2 SAAADI. This CDR3 has 13 residues. Unmatched junction bases numbered 5, after V lost 10 bases and J lost 5 bases.

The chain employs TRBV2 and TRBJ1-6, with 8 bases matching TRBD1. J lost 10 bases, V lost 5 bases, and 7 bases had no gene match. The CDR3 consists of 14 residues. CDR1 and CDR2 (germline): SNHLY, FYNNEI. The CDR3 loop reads CASSLDRGASPLHF. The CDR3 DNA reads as TGTGCCAGCAGTCTCGACAGGGGAGCCTCACCCCTCCACTTT.

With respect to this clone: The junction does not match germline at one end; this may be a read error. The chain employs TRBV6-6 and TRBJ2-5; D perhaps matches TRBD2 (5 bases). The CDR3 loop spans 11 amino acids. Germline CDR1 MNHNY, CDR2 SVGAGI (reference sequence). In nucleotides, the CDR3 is TGTGTCAGCCGTGAGGGAGAGACCCAGTACTTC. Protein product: CVSREGETQYF.

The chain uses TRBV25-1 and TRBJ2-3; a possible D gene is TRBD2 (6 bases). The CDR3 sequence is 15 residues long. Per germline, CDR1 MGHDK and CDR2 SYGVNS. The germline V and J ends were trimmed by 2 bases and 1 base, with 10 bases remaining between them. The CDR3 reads CASSERASGTDTQYF. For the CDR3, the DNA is TGTGCCAGCAGTGAAAGGGCTAGCGGCACAGATACGCAGTATTTT.

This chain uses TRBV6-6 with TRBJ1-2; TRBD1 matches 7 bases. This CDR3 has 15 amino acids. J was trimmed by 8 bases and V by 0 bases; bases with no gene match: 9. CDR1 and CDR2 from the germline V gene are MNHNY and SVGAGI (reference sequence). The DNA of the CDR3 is TGTGCCAGCAGTTACTCCTCGAGACAGGGCTGGGGCTACACCTTC. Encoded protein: CASSYSSRQGWGYTF.

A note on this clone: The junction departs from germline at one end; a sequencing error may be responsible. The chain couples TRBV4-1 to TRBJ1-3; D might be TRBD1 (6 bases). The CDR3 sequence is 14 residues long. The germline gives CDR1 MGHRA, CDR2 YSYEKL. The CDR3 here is CAGSQEDSRHTIYF. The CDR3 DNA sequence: TGCGCCGGCAGCCAAGAGGACAGTCGGCACACCATATATTTT.

CDR3 DNA sequence: TGTGCCAGCTCACCAGGAGACTCTGGAAACACCATATATTTT. It yields the protein CASSPGDSGNTIYF. J is TRBJ1-3 and V is TRBV18; unclear D gene. This CDR3 region has 14 residues. Trimming removed 2 bases from V and 0 bases from J, with 5 bases in between. The germline CDR1 and CDR2 sequences are KGHSH and LQKENI.

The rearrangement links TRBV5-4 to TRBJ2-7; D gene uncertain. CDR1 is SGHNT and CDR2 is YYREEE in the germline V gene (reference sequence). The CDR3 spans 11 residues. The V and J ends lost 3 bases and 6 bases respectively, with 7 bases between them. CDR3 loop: CASSSSSEQYF. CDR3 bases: TGTGCCAGCAGCTCCTCTAGCGAGCAGTACTTC.

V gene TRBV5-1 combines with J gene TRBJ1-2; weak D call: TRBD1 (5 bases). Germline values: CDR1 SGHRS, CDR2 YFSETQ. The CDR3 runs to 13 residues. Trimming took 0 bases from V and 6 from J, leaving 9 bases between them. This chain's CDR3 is CASSLGQGNGYTF. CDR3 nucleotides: TGCGCCAGCAGCTTGGGCCAGGGAAATGGCTACACCTTC.

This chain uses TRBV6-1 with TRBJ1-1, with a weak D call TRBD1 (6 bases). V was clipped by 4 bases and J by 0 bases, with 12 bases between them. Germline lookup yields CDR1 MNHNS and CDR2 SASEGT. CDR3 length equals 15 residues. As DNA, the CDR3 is TGTGCCAGCAGTGCTCCACAGGGTATGAACACTGAAGCTTTCTTT. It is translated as CASSAPQGMNTEAFF.

CDR3 coding DNA: TGTGCCAGCAGTACGGTCAGGGCCACTGAAGCTTTCTTT. The encoded protein is CASSTVRATEAFF. This chain joins TRBV6-5 and TRBJ1-1; TRBD1 is a possible D gene (5 bases). The CDR3 is 13 residues long. V lost 5 bases, J lost 4 bases, and 11 bases lay in between. The germline V gene has CDR1 MNHEY and CDR2 SVGAGI.